The 4 T cell receptor beta chains reported below all come from one sample, sequenced in a study of blood T cell repertoires in COVID-19. Profiled with immunoSEQ multiplex PCR; TCRdb holds only in-frame clones, not every one. The table includes around 250,000 clones, 86% detected once. Sequencing was performed on peripheral blood. These receptors came from a man of 80 years or more with acute or convalescent COVID-19.

The chain is built from TRBV4-2 and TRBJ1-5; D ambiguous. In germline, CDR1 is LGHNA, CDR2 YNFKEQ. With 0 bases removed from V and 4 bases from J, the gap between germline ends came to 10 bases. There are 15 residues in the CDR3. The CDR3 sequence is CASSQEHEWNQPQHF. Here the CDR3 DNA reads TGTGCCAGCAGCCAAGAGCATGAGTGGAATCAGCCCCAGCATTTT.

The chain uses TRBV6-5 and TRBJ1-1; 7 bases are shared with TRBD1. The V segment lost 7 bases and the J segment 5 bases; nucleotides outside the gene matches: 13. The length of the CDR3 is 15 residues. Germline V lookup: CDR1 MNHEY, CDR2 SVGAGI. The CDR3 bases are TGTGCCAGCAACCCGGCGGCAGGGGGTCGAACTGAAGCTTTCTTT. It specifies CASNPAAGGRTEAFF.

The genes are TRBV7-2 and TRBJ2-7; TRBD1 matches 8 bases. The CDR3 runs 15 residues. V dropped 3 bases and J dropped 0; count of bases not matched to a gene: 4. The germline CDR1 and CDR2 sequences are SGHTA and FQGNSA. The CDR3 reads CASSFWTGSSYEQYF. The CDR3 coding sequence is TGTGCCAGCAGCTTTTGGACAGGGAGCTCCTACGAGCAGTACTTC.

The genes are TRBV5-4 and TRBJ2-6, with 7 bases aligning to TRBD1. The CDR3 sequence is 19 residues long. Looked up from germline, CDR1 is SGHNT and CDR2 is YYREEE (reference sequence). Losses at the gene ends were 0 bases for V and 0 bases for J; bases not matched to a gene: 9. CDR3 nucleotides: TGTGCCAGCAGCTTGGGGATTCGGACAGGTATCTCTGGGGCCAACGTCCTGACTTTC. Amino acids: CASSLGIRTGISGANVLTF.